This T cell receptor (beta chain) was captured by sequencing in a study of blood T cell repertoires in COVID-19 (dated by TCRdb to the early 2020s). In the study overall: ImmuneRACE Cohort 3 recovered participants were defined by two consecutive negative NP/OP PCR tests, healthcare professional clearance, or symptom resolution. Samples came from the ongoing ImmuneRACE study (first 160 participants) plus 1,254 subjects from 6 global collaborators. The repertoires were made available in a free public database intended to serve as a resource for research on the immune response to SARS-CoV-2. The sample metadata nearly always contained a de-identified subject ID, COVID-19 status, age in years and sex. Subjects who had been exposed to COVID-19, were actively infected with it, or had recovered from it provided the deeply sampled blood TCRbeta repertoires that made up the dataset. Where available, HLA class I and class II types were obtained from metadata supplied by the sample provider rather than from assay-based typing. The material from the prospective study consisted of cDNA or gDNA derived from T cells, B-cell-depleted T cells, or PBMCs. Collaborator samples came from the United States, Italy and Spain and covered acute and convalescent phases of COVID-19.

What the work shows at the level of the full study, not this receptor alone: How much clinical and demographic metadata was included differed by source and by participant, and the metadata was provided uncurated.

Concerning this clone itself: Its recognized antigen is unknown. Base qualities are missing; no much larger clone stands one base away.

The immunoSEQ Assay, a bias-controlled multiplex PCR, was used to amplify TCRbeta CDR3 regions from genomic DNA. Per the original workflow: The number of nucleated cells in each sample was estimated from the amplification of reference gene primers within the assay. To quantify the absolute abundance of each unique TCRbeta CDR3 rearrangement, sequence reads were collapsed and filtered. For each sample, productive Simpson clonality was calculated as the square root of Simpson's diversity index across productive rearrangements. Held by TCRdb, this immuneACCESS table contains in-frame sequences only and omits some clones. Under half of the omission traces to an unresolved V gene where checked; the cause of the rest is unknown. V and J calls and clone size are given by that table; D and trimming were obtained from the DNA. Recorded for this sample are approximately 360,000 clones; over 75% of them occurred a single time. Jointly, the top ten make up around 2% of the sample.

There are 17 amino acids in the CDR3, from cysteine to phenylalanine inclusive. Only the CDR3 part of the read is kept: 51 bases, read in frame from the first base. Ends trimmed: V by 2 bases, J by 2 bases; bases unmatched to a gene: 9. Sequences MNHEY (CDR1) and SMNVEV (CDR2) are obtained from the germline V gene (reference sequence). In the prospective study, participants were 18 to 89 years old, resided in 24 geographic areas of the United States, and were enrolled through a virtual design. Cohort assignment in the prospective study relied on participant-reported clinical history from a screening survey and a study questionnaire. Mobile phlebotomists in the prospective study collected whole blood, serum and a nasopharyngeal or oropharyngeal swab from every participant. Additional blood draws and questionnaires over a roughly two-month period could optionally be provided by prospective study participants. Before DNA extraction, blood samples from the prospective study were shipped at room temperature or frozen.

Material: PBMCs or T cells enriched from blood (not recorded which). The chain joins TRBV27 to TRBJ2-4; 7 bases in between match TRBD2. This sequence originates from a man between 40 and 49 years old in a cohort exposed to, infected with or recovered from COVID-19 (not recorded which). The nucleotide sequence is given as TGTGCCAGCAGTTTAATTTGGGCGGGAGTGTCCAAAAACATTCAGTACTTC. Translated, this gives CASSLIWAGVSKNIQYF.